This TCR beta chain was captured in a study of T cell responses to AZD1222 COVID-19 vaccine. This CDR3 comprises 15 residues. J was trimmed by 4 bases and V by 0 bases; bases with no gene match: 6. Germline CDR1 is GTSNPN and CDR2 is SVGIG (reference sequence). In the case of this clone: Its antigen is still unknown.

Sequencing was performed with immunoSEQ multiplex PCR; in TCRdb, only in-frame clones are kept and a portion is missing. The table records 150,000 or so clones, more than 75% of them present only once. Study-level points and caveats: Spike as a whole was targeted by vaccine-associated CD4 TCRs, dominant at 160-218 and 743-854.

The sequence was collected from an adult who received the AZD1222 COVID-19 vaccine. This specimen was peripheral blood, taken 28 days after the second AZD1222 dose. The J gene is TRBJ2-5, the V gene TRBV30; 9 nucleotides align to TRBD2. CDR3 protein: CAWSVMRGGGETQYF. CDR3 DNA: TGTGCCTGGAGTGTAATGCGGGGGGGAGGAGAGACCCAGTACTTC.